This TCR beta chain was found in a study of blood T cell repertoires in COVID-19. Libraries were prepared by immunoSEQ multiplex PCR; TCRdb keeps only in-frame clonotypes and omits some of them. The data contain 250,000 to 350,000 clones, about 81% of them singletons. The J segment lost 4 bases and the V segment lost 7 bases, leaving 6 bases of the junction unmatched. Germline V CDR1 and CDR2: MDHEN, SYDVKM. The CDR3 extends over 14 amino acids. The sample consisted of peripheral blood. This sequence originates from a human donor with COVID-19, enrolled during active disease. The donor label of this sample is uncertain. V usage is TRBV28 and J usage is TRBJ2-7; 11 bases align to TRBD2. The CDR3 region is CASIDRTSGYEQYF. CDR3 coding DNA: TGTGCCAGCATCGACCGGACTAGCGGGTACGAGCAGTACTTC. Together with reference TRBV28 and TRBJ2-7, the CDR3 gives the full variable domain: DVKVTQSSRYLVKRTGEKVFLECVQDMDHENMFWYRQDPGLGLRLIYFSYDVKMKEKGDIPEGYSVSREKKERFSLILESASTNQTSMYLCASIDRTSGYEQYFGPGTRLTVT.